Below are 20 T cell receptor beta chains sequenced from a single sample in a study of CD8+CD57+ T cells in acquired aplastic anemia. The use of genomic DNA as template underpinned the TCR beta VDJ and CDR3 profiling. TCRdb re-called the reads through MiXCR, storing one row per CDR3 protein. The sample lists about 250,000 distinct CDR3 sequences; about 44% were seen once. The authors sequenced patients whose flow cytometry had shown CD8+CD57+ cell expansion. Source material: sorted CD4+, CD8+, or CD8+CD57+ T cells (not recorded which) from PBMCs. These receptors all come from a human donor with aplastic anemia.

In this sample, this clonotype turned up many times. The CDR3 DNA follows: TGTGCCTGGAGAGGGGACACTGAAGCTTTCTTT. This encodes CAWRGDTEAFF. The rearrangement joins TRBV30 to TRBJ1-1, with D possibly matching TRBD1 (5 bases). V lost 3 bases and J 3 bases, leaving 5 bases between the germline ends. CDR1 and CDR2 (germline): GTSNPN, SVGIG (reference sequence). This CDR3 has 11 residues.

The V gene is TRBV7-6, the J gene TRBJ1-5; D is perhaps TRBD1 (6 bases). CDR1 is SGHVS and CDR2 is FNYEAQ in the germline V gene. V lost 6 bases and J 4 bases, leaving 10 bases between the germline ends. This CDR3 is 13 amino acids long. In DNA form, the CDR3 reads TGTGCCAGCAGAGAAGGACAGAATCAGCCCCAGCATTTT. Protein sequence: CASREGQNQPQHF.

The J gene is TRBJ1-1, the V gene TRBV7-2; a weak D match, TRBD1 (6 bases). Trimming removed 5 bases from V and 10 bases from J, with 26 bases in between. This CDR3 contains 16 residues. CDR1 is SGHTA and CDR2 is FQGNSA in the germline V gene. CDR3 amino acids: CASSNYRVEYRIGAFF. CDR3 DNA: TGTGCCAGCAGCAACTACAGGGTCGAATATCGAATAGGAGCTTTCTTT.

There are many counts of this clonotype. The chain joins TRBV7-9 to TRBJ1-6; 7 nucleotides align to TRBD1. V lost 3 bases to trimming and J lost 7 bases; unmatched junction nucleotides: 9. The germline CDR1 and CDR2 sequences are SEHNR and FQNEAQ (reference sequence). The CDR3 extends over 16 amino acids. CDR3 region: CASSFLGTDRNSPLHF. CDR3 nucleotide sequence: TGTGCCAGCAGCTTCCTCGGGACGGACAGGAATTCACCCCTCCACTTT.

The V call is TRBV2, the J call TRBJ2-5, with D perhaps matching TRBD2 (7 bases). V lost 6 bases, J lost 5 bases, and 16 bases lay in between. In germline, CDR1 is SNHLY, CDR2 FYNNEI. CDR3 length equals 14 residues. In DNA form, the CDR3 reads TGTGCCAGCAGGGGGGGGCTAAGGGAGGAGACCCAGTACTTC. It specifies CASRGGLREETQYF.

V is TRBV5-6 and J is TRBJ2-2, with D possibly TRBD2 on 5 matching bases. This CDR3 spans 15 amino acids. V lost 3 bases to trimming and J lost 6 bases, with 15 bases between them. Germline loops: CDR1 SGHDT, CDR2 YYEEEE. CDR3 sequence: CASSSPGSRSGELFF. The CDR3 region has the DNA TGTGCCAGCAGCTCACCGGGAAGCCGTTCCGGGGAGCTGTTTTTT.

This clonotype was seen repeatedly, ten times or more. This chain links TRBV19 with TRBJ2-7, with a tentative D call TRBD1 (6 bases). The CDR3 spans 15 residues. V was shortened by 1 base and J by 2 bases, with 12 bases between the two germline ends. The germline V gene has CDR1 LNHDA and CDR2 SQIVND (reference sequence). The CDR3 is CASSIASGQTYEQYF. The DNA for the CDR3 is TGTGCCAGTAGTATAGCGTCTGGACAGACCTACGAGCAGTACTTC.

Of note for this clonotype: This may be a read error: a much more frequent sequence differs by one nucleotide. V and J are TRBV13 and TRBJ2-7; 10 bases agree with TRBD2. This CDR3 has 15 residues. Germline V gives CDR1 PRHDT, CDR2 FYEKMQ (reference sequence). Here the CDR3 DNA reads TGTGCCAGCAGCTGGCGGACTAGCGGTGCCTACGAGCGGTACTTC. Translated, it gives CASSWRTSGAYERYF.

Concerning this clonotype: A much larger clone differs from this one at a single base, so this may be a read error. CDR3 sequence: CASSPRDRNPYGCTF. The CDR3 DNA follows: TGTGCCAGCAGCCCCCGGGACAGAAACCCATATGGCTGCACCTTC. The chain joins TRBV5-6 to TRBJ1-2; 7 nucleotides match TRBD1. Looked up from germline, CDR1 is SGHDT and CDR2 is YYEEEE. The CDR3 sequence is 15 residues long.

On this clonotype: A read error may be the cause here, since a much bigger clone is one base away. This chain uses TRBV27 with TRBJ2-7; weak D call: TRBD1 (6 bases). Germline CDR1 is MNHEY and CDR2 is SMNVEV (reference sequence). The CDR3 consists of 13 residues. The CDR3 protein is CVSSRTASYEQYF. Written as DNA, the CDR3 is TGTGTCAGCAGCCGGACAGCCTCCTACGAGCAGTACTTC.

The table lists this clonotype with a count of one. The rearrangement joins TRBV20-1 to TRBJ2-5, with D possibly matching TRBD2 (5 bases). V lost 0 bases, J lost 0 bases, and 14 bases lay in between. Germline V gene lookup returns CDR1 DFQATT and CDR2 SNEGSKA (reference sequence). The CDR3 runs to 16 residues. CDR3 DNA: TGCAGTGCTAGAGATTGGGGTCTAGCAAACCAAGAGACCCAGTACTTC. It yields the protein CSARDWGLANQETQYF.

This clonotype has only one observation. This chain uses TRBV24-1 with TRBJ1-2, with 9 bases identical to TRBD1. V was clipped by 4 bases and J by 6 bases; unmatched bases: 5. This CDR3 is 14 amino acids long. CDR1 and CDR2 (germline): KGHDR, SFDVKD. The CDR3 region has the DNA TGTGCCACCAGTGACCAATGGACAGGGGATGGCTACACCTTC. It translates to CATSDQWTGDGYTF.

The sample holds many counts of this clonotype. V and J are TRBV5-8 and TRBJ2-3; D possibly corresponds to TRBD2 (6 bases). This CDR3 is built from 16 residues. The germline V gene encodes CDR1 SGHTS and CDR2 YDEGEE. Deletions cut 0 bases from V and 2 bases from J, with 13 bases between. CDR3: CASSLVASEFTDTQYF. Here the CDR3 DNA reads TGTGCCAGCAGCTTGGTTGCTAGCGAGTTCACAGATACGCAGTATTTT.

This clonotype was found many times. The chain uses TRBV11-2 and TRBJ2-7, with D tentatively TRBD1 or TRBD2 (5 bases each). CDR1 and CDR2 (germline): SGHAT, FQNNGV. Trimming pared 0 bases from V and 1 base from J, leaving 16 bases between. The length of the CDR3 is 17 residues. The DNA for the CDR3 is TGTGCCAGCAGCTTAGAGATGGGACGACCGGATTCCTACGAGCAGTACTTC. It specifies CASSLEMGRPDSYEQYF.

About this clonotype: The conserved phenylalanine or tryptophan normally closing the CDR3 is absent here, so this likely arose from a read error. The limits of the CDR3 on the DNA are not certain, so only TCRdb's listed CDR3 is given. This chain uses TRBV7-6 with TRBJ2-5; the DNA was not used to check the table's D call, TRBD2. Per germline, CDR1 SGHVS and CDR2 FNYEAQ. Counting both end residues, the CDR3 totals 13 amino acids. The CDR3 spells CASSRLGSGGPTS.

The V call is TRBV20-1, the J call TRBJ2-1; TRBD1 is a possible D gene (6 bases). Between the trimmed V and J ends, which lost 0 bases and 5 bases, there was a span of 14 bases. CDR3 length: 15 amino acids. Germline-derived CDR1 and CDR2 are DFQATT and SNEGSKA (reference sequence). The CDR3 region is CSARDLIGGDNEQFF. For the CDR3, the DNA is TGCAGTGCTAGAGATCTAATAGGGGGTGACAATGAGCAGTTCTTC.

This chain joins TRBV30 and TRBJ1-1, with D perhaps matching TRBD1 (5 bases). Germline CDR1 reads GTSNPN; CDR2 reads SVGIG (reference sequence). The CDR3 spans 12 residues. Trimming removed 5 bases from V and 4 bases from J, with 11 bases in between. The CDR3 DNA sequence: TGTGCCTGGGGGGACCTGGGCACTGAAGCTTTCTTT. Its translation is CAWGDLGTEAFF.

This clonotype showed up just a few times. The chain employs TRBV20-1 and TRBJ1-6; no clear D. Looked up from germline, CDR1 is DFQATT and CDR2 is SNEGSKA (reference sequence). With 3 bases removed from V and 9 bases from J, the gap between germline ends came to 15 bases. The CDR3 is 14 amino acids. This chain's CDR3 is CSASDYSQGSPLHF. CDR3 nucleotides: TGCAGTGCTAGCGACTACTCACAAGGTTCACCCCTCCACTTT.

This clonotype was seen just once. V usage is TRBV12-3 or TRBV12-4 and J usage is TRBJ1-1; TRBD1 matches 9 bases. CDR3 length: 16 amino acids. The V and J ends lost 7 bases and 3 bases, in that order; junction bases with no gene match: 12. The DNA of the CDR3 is TGTGCCAGCAACTTTGGACAGGGGACGGGGTACACTGAAGCTTTCTTT. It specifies CASNFGQGTGYTEAFF.

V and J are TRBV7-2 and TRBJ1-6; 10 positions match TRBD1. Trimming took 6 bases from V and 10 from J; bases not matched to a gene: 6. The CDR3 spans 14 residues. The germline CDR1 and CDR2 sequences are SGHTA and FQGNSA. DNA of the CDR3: TGTGCCAGCAGAGGGACAGGGGTCGGCTCACCCCTCCACTTT. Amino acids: CASRGTGVGSPLHF.